This TCR beta chain was profiled in a study of graft-versus-host responses after intestinal transplantation. The data were produced by immunoSEQ multiplex PCR, yet TCRdb's version contains in-frame clones alone and is incomplete. The sample records over 40,000 clones, around 95% being singletons. Trimming took 4 bases from V and 1 from J, leaving 23 bases between them. The germline V gene has CDR1 SGHRS and CDR2 YFSETQ. The CDR3 contains 18 residues. Points on this clone: Antigen: not known.

V is TRBV5-1 and J is TRBJ1-2; D ambiguous. Sequenced material: unstimulated CD8+ T cells sorted from spleen or lymph node cells, taken before transplant. The source of this sequence is a human donor who was the organ donor for an intestinal transplant. The DNA for the CDR3 is TGCGCCAGCAGCCCCGAGGGAGGGTATTCGATTCTTAACTATGGCTACACCTTC. Its translation: CASSPEGGYSILNYGYTF.